This T cell receptor (beta chain) was sequenced during a study of T cells after somatic rescue of genetic block. Clones were sequenced by immunoSEQ multiplex PCR, and TCRdb holds only the in-frame ones, with some missing. The sample shows roughly 58,000 clones, about 96% of them seen only once. Germline lookup yields CDR1 MDHEN and CDR2 SYDVKM. The V segment lost 3 bases and the J segment 0 bases; nucleotides outside the gene matches: 0. The CDR3 runs to 14 residues. This sequence joins TRBV28 and TRBJ2-7; 9 nucleotides agree with TRBD2. This TCR was sampled from a child under two years old. The sequenced material came from peripheral blood mononuclear cells (PBMCs). The CDR3 nucleotides are TGTGCCAGCAGTTTTAGCGGGAGCTCCTACGAGCAGTACTTC. Translated, it gives CASSFSGSSYEQYF. The complete variable domain, with remaining parts taken from reference TRBV28 and TRBJ2-7, reads DVKVTQSSRYLVKRTGEKVFLECVQDMDHENMFWYRQDPGLGLRLIYFSYDVKMKEKGDIPEGYSVSREKKERFSLILESASTNQTSMYLCASSFSGSSYEQYFGPGTRLTVT.